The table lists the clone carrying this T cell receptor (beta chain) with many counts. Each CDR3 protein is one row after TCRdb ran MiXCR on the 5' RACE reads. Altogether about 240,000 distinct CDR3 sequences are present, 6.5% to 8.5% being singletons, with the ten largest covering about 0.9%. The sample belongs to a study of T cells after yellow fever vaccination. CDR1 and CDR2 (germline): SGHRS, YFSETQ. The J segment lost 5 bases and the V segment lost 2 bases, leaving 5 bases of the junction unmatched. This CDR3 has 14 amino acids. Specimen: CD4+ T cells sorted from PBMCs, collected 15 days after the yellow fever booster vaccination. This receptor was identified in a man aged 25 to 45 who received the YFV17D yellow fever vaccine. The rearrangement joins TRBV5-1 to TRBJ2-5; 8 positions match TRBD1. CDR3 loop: CASSLQGGMETQYF. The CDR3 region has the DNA TGCGCCAGCAGCTTACAGGGGGGAATGGAGACCCAGTACTTC. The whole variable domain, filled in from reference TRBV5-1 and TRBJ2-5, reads KAGVTQTPRYLIKTRGQQVTLSCSPISGHRSVSWYQQTPGQGLQFLFEYFSETQRNKGNFPGRFSGRQFSNSRSEMNVSTLELGDSALYLCASSLQGGMETQYFGPGTRLLVL.